This T cell receptor beta chain was documented in a study of cytomegalovirus exposure and HLA in healthy donors. Findings of the study overall: As confirmed in vitro, three CMV-associated chains were specific for CMV antigens.

Germline V lookup: CDR1 SGDLS, CDR2 YYNGEE. CDR3 length: 14 residues. J lost 2 bases, V lost 0 bases, and 1 base had no gene match. In the case of this clone: Its antigen is as yet unknown. The identical CDR3 is also encoded by other nucleotide sequences in the sample.

Primers: 60 Vbeta forward and 13 Jbeta reverse. Repertoires were generated with immunoSEQ multiplex PCR, while TCRdb's copy carries only in-frame clones and drops some. The sample has more than 110,000 clones, under 80% seen once; the top ten hold around 10%. The source material was PBMCs. The source is a woman aged 50 to 60 in good health and CMV-seropositive. The chain is built from TRBV9 and TRBJ2-5, with 7 bases that match TRBD1. Written as DNA, the CDR3 is TGTGCCAGCAGCGTAGGGGGACAGCAAGAGACCCAGTACTTC. Translated: CASSVGGQQETQYF. Variable domain in full (rest from reference TRBV9 and TRBJ2-5): DSGVTQTPKHLITATGQRVTLRCSPRSGDLSVYWYQQSLDQGLQFLIQYYNGEERAKGNILERFSAQQFPDLHSELNLSSLELGDSALYFCASSVGGQQETQYFGPGTRLLVL.